Included here is one TCR beta chain sequence, with context. Its antigen is unidentified. This record comes from a study of radiotherapy plus CTLA-4 blockade in lung cancer. The wider study: For approximately 19% of patients, objective responses occurred, and 30% to 35% had disease control. General study findings and limits: Radiotherapy was combined with ipilimumab, and tumor-derived TCR clones then expanded in blood. Dynamics of early blood T cell clones, together with interferon-beta, were reportedly the best predictors of response.

Germline V gene data show CDR1 as SGHAT and CDR2 as FQNNGV. V gave up 3 bases and J gave up 0 bases, with 15 bases separating them. The CDR3 loop spans 16 amino acids. The repertoire was sequenced with immunoSEQ multiplex PCR; TCRdb's copy has only in-frame clones and lacks some. The data hold 30,000 to 45,000 clones, with 55% to 80% observed a single time. Patients in the study, people with chemo-refractory metastatic non-small-cell lung cancer, received focal radiation plus ipilimumab CTLA-4 blockade. The material was peripheral blood, obtained from a patient treated with radiotherapy plus ipilimumab. The chain recombines TRBV11-2 with TRBJ2-7; tentative D call: TRBD2 (6 bases). This receptor was obtained from a human donor with non-small cell lung cancer who had stable disease on radiotherapy plus ipilimumab. The CDR3 protein is CASSFTWGGDSYEQYF. The DNA for the CDR3 is TGTGCCAGCAGCTTCACCTGGGGCGGGGACTCCTACGAGCAGTACTTC.